The 18 T cell receptor beta chains presented below share a single source sample, sequenced in a study of a mutant IDH1 vaccine in newly diagnosed glioma. The time point is: week 23, last vaccination. Each dose delivered 300 ug of mutant IDH1 20-mer peptide subcutaneously with imiquimod. Generated by immunoSEQ multiplex PCR, the TCRdb table keeps only in-frame clones and is missing some. The sample holds approximately 81,000 clones; roughly 85% are singletons and the top ten take 2% to 2.5%. Which antigens these TCRs recognize remains unknown. The starting material was PBMCs, obtained from a glioma patient whose treatment included an IDH1 peptide vaccine. The origin of the receptors is a man between 25 and 39 years old with glioma. Some clones in this sample may be carry-over from other donors' samples.

The chain is built from TRBV28 and TRBJ2-1; 8 bases match TRBD2. In germline, CDR1 is MDHEN, CDR2 SYDVKM. V trimming: 1 base; J trimming: 1 base; junction bases outside the gene matches: 15. This CDR3 contains 20 residues. The chain's CDR3 is CASSLYNLAGSLGSYNEQFF. DNA for the CDR3: TGTGCCAGCAGTTTATATAACTTAGCGGGGTCTTTAGGGTCCTACAATGAGCAGTTCTTC.

The chain employs TRBV15 and TRBJ1-5, with D perhaps TRBD1 (5 bases). Germline V lookup: CDR1 LNHNV, CDR2 YYDKDF (reference sequence). The V end was cut by 3 bases, the J end by 5 bases, with 8 bases between. The length of the CDR3 is 13 residues. The DNA for the CDR3 is TGTGCCACCAGCAGTGAAGGGGATCAGCCCCAGCATTTT. This codes for CATSSEGDQPQHF.

The chain has TRBV4-1 and TRBJ2-2, with 8 bases lining up with TRBD2. This CDR3 has 16 residues. The trim removed 4 bases at V and 1 base at J, leaving 5 bases unmatched. CDR1 and CDR2 from the germline V gene are MGHRA and YSYEKL. The CDR3 region has the DNA TGCGCCAGCAGCCGACTAGCGATAAAGAACACCGGGGAGCTGTTTTTT. Translated: CASSRLAIKNTGELFF.

This clone was counted once. V and J are TRBV15 and TRBJ1-2; 7 nucleotides match TRBD1. V was clipped by 2 bases and J by 7 bases; unmatched bases: 4. Germline V CDR1 and CDR2: LNHNV, YYDKDF (reference sequence). The CDR3 is 13 residues long. The CDR3 region has the DNA TGTGCCACCAGCAGAACCGGGACAGTTGGCTACACCTTC. It yields the protein CATSRTGTVGYTF.

V and J are TRBV28 and TRBJ1-6, with 8 bases aligning to TRBD1. The CDR3 contains 16 residues. Germline V gene lookup returns CDR1 MDHEN and CDR2 SYDVKM. Trimming took 7 bases from V and 3 from J; bases not matched to a gene: 8. Here the CDR3 DNA reads TGTGCCAGCATTTATGGACAGGGCCTCTATAATTCACCCCTCCACTTT. It specifies CASIYGQGLYNSPLHF.

The V and J genes are TRBV27 and TRBJ2-1; TRBD2 aligns across 8 bases. CDR3 size: 15 residues. V lost 5 bases and J lost 2; bases outside the gene matches: 5. Germline CDR1 reads MNHEY; CDR2 reads SMNVEV (reference sequence). The CDR3 coding sequence is TGTGCCAGCAGTGCCTCAGCGGGAGCCTACAATGAGCAGTTCTTC. It specifies CASSASAGAYNEQFF.

The chain has TRBV5-8 and TRBJ1-2; TRBD1 is a possible D gene (5 bases). This CDR3 contains 14 residues. The ends were cut back, 3 bases at V and 0 bases at J, with 9 bases in the middle. The germline gives CDR1 SGHTS, CDR2 YDEGEE. The CDR3 sequence: CASSSGGTNYGYTF. The CDR3 DNA reads TGTGCCAGCAGCTCCGGGGGGACTAACTATGGCTACACCTTC.

The chain couples TRBV4-3 to TRBJ2-2; unclear D gene. Germline V lookup: CDR1 LGHNA, CDR2 YSLEER. V lost 4 bases to trimming and J lost 3 bases, with 21 bases between them. This CDR3 is built from 18 residues. This CDR3 is CASSPAAAQTFYTGELFF. CDR3 DNA: TGCGCCAGCAGCCCGGCGGCTGCCCAGACTTTTTACACCGGGGAGCTGTTTTTT.

The chain is built from TRBV5-1 and TRBJ2-5; possible D gene TRBD2, 5 bases. The CDR3 length is 15 residues. Germline CDR1 and CDR2: SGHRS and YFSETQ. Between the trimmed V and J ends, which lost 0 bases and 5 bases, there was a span of 14 bases. The CDR3 loop reads CASSLESLAQETQYF. In nucleotides, the CDR3 is TGCGCCAGCAGCTTGGAAAGTCTAGCTCAGGAGACCCAGTACTTC. The full variable domain, completed using reference TRBV5-1 and TRBJ2-5, is KAGVTQTPRYLIKTRGQQVTLSCSPISGHRSVSWYQQTPGQGLQFLFEYFSETQRNKGNFPGRFSGRQFSNSRSEMNVSTLELGDSALYLCASSLESLAQETQYFGPGTRLLVL.

The J gene is TRBJ1-2, the V gene TRBV2; D is possibly TRBD1 (5 bases). This CDR3 is built from 15 residues. Trimming shortened V by 7 bases and J by 1 base, and 16 bases separated the two germline ends. Per the germline V gene, CDR1 is SNHLY and CDR2 is FYNNEI. CDR3 nucleotide sequence: TGTGCCAGCAACCTACTTGGGACGGTTAACTATGGCTACACCTTC. Encoded protein: CASNLLGTVNYGYTF.

V is TRBV7-6 and J is TRBJ2-1; 8 bases agree with TRBD2. Trimming cost V 4 bases and J 8 bases; bases outside gene matches: 4. The germline CDR1 and CDR2 sequences are SGHVS and FNYEAQ. The CDR3 is 13 amino acids. The CDR3 spells CASSSTGGDEQFF. As DNA, the CDR3 is TGTGCCAGCAGCTCTACGGGGGGGGATGAGCAGTTCTTC.

The chain uses TRBV7-8 and TRBJ1-5; D call uncertain. From germline, CDR1 is SGHVS and CDR2 FQNEAQ. The V gene lost 4 bases and the J gene lost 5 bases, with 12 bases spanning the gap. The CDR3 consists of 14 residues. The CDR3 sequence is CASSYTRWDQPQHF. The DNA of the CDR3 is TGTGCCAGCAGCTATACGAGATGGGATCAGCCCCAGCATTTT.

The chain uses TRBV6-5 and TRBJ2-5, with TRBD2 matching 7 bases. Germline V CDR1 and CDR2: MNHEY, SVGAGI. Unmatched junction bases numbered 8, after V lost 5 bases and J lost 5 bases. The CDR3 totals 14 residues. The CDR3 DNA reads as TGTGCCAGCAGTCCCTTACCCGGGGGGGAGACCCAGTACTTC. Amino acids: CASSPLPGGETQYF.

The chain has TRBV5-1 and TRBJ2-1, with 11 bases aligning to TRBD2. Germline V CDR1 and CDR2: SGHRS, YFSETQ. With V trimmed by 2 bases and J by 6 bases, 7 bases remained unmatched. The CDR3 sequence is 16 residues long. CDR3 sequence (DNA): TGCGCCAGCAGCTTCTCTTATAGCGGGAGGGCCAATGAGCAGTTCTTC. Amino acid sequence: CASSFSYSGRANEQFF. The entire variable domain, with the rest obtained from reference TRBV5-1 and TRBJ2-1, is as follows: KAGVTQTPRYLIKTRGQQVTLSCSPISGHRSVSWYQQTPGQGLQFLFEYFSETQRNKGNFPGRFSGRQFSNSRSEMNVSTLELGDSALYLCASSFSYSGRANEQFFGPGTRLTVL.

V and J are TRBV2 and TRBJ1-2, with D perhaps TRBD1 (5 bases). Trimming cost V 0 bases and J 7 bases, with 12 bases left between them. The CDR3 is 14 residues long. CDR1 is SNHLY, CDR2 FYNNEI, per germline. The CDR3 DNA sequence: TGTGCCAGCAGTGAAGCGGGGGGAGGGTCTGGCTACACCTTC. Translated: CASSEAGGGSGYTF.

The chain's CDR3 is CASSGDRQSYNQPQHF. The CDR3 nucleotides are TGTGCCAGCAGTGGGGACAGGCAATCCTACAATCAGCCCCAGCATTTT. The chain uses TRBV28 and TRBJ1-5, with 8 nucleotides matching TRBD1. The V gene end was trimmed by 5 bases and the J gene end by 3 bases; junction bases not matched to a gene: 9. CDR3 length: 16 amino acids. The germline CDR1 and CDR2 sequences are MDHEN and SYDVKM.

This chain connects TRBV27 to TRBJ2-1, with D hard to call. The CDR3 sequence is 12 residues long. Per the germline V gene, CDR1 is MNHEY and CDR2 is SMNVEV (reference sequence). V lost 3 bases and J 8 bases, leaving 8 bases between the germline ends. Here the CDR3 reads CASSFYGYEQFF. The DNA for the CDR3 is TGTGCCAGCAGTTTTTATGGGTATGAGCAGTTCTTC.

In its sample, this clone was seen a few times. This chain joins TRBV7-9 and TRBJ2-2; 8 bases map to TRBD1. Per the germline V gene, CDR1 is SEHNR and CDR2 is FQNEAQ (reference sequence). The CDR3 length is 17 residues. Germline trimming cut 5 bases from V and 3 bases from J; bases unmatched to any gene: 11. CDR3 in amino acids: CASSLQLTGAHTGELFF. Written as DNA, the CDR3 is TGTGCCAGCAGCCTCCAATTGACAGGGGCCCACACCGGGGAGCTGTTTTTT.